This T cell receptor (beta chain) was profiled in a study of cytomegalovirus exposure and HLA in healthy donors. Study information: Around 83% of approximately 400 genotyped donors fell in the Caucasian-associated ancestry cluster. Regarding the study as a whole: Sequencing depth across donors, presence/absence analyses assumed, was roughly uniform. TCR beta V segments were, for the most part, productive about 87% or about 30% of the time in an earlier analysis. Most TCR sequences showed up rarely, but some public TCRs showed up in many donors.

With regard to this clone: Its specificity is not known.

The CDR3 runs 13 residues. Trimming cost V 4 bases and J 8 bases, with 13 bases left between them. CDR1 and CDR2 from the germline V gene are SGHTA and FQGTGA. PCR used 60 Vbeta primers and 13 Jbeta primers. Sequenced by immunoSEQ multiplex PCR; TCRdb stores in-frame clones only, minus some. In the table there are 140,000 or so clones, 75% to 80% of which are singletons. The sample consisted of PBMCs. This chain uses TRBV7-3 with TRBJ2-3; tentative D call: TRBD2 (6 bases). The clonotype was recovered from a woman in her 30s in good health and CMV-seronegative. This CDR3 is CASSSSASATQYF. CDR3 in DNA: TGTGCCAGCAGCTCTAGCGCTAGCGCTACGCAGTATTTT.